This TCR gamma chain was sequenced in a study of Vδ1+ human thymocytes (dated by TCRdb to 2016 to 2018). In terms of the full investigation: As a data resource, the study described the mRNA-level TRG and TRD CDR3 repertoires of highly purified Vdelta1+ thymocytes obtained from young children. Earlier work had validated the multiplex-based CDR3 amplicon strategy against 5'RACE-based methods for generating CDR3 amplicons. Here is what the overall study found, with its caveats: Because unexpected Vdelta2 sequences could lead to misinterpretation of bulk repertoire data, the authors recommended using highly purified populations and single-cell validation. Donors shared many TRG clonotypes (up to about 7x10^3), but TRD repertoires were essentially private, with at most 120 shared. Because no clustering by age or sex was observed, donors were not stratified by these variables in the analyses. Unlike the oligoclonal repertoires in peripheral blood, the thymic TRG and TRD repertoires appeared highly polyclonal, with Gaussian CDR3 length distributions. Even though sort purity was high, roughly 21% of thymic TRD sequences were Vdelta2 (and few were Vdelta3), which was not the case for the peripheral blood Vdelta1+ controls.

Thymic samples were depleted of alphabeta T cells, then CD3+ TCRVdelta1+ TCRVdelta2- thymocytes were FACS-sorted. The purity of the sorted Vdelta1+ thymocytes fell between roughly 98% and 99.6%. Thymic specimens were obtained from about 8 paediatric patients, aged from roughly 5 days to 17 months, who were undergoing corrective cardiac surgery. Thymic tissue was dispersed, and mononuclear cells were isolated on a Histopaque-1077 density gradient. Staining used anti-TCRVdelta1 clone TS8.2, anti-TCRVdelta2 clone B6, anti-CD3 clone HIT3a and anti-TCRalphabeta clone IP26 antibodies. RNA extraction was carried out with the RNeasy mini kit, and reverse transcription was then done using Superscript III. CDR3 amplicons were produced by multiplex PCR using pooled V-gene forward primers and a constant-region reverse primer with Illumina adaptor overhangs. After gel purification, amplicons were indexed with Nextera index primers over around 8 extra PCR cycles and were then purified with AMPure XP beads. Sequencing of libraries was performed on an Illumina MiSeq using paired-end 250 bp reads, dual indexing and a roughly 20% PhiX spike-in. In the paper's pipeline: FastQC was used to check read quality, and ea-utils fastq-join was used to merge TRG read pairs. IMGT/HighV-QUEST was used to annotate the sequences, only productive sequences with an unambiguous V-gene assignment were kept, and clonotypes were defined as sequences sharing an identical CDR3 sequence. For downstream analysis, the tools were VDJtools 1.1.1, tcR 2.2.3, Treemap and vegan Shannon diversity in R 3.4.4. TCRdb called clones from the public reads with CATT, and repeated DNA sequences were later combined into one row. These V and J calls are TCRdb output, not the study's own analysis. This sample gives 35,000 or so gamma-chain clones in total; 20% of them show up just once. The ten largest account for under 2% of the sample.

In the case of this clone: No cognate antigen has been identified for it. Per-base qualities were not stored, and no clone one base away is much larger.

Trimming accounts for 2 bases at V and 9 bases at J, while the number of junction bases matched to no gene is 7. There are 12 amino acids in the CDR3, from cysteine to phenylalanine inclusive. Only CDR3 DNA remains: 36 bases, in frame from the first base. The germline V gene encodes CDR1 EGSNGY and CDR2 YDSYNSKV. The chain couples TRGV2 to TRGJ1 or TRGJ2. The sequenced sample consisted of Vdelta1+ gamma-delta thymocytes from the thymus. The sample's cell subset or site label, in plain terms: FACS-sorted CD3+ TCRalphabeta- TCRVdelta1+ TCRVdelta2- thymocytes. The receptor's source is a girl less than two years old who had congenital heart surgery. DNA sequence: TGTGCCACCTGGGACGATATAGGTAAGAAACTCTTT. It encodes CATWDDIGKKLF.